This TCR beta chain was found in a study of blood T cell repertoires in COVID-19. Study-wide background: PBMCs, B-cell-depleted T cells, or T cells were the source of the cDNA or gDNA that made up the material.

Libraries were prepared by immunoSEQ multiplex PCR; TCRdb keeps only in-frame clonotypes and omits some of them. Of under 300,000 clones listed, around 90% are singletons. With 6 bases removed from V and 8 bases from J, the gap between germline ends came to 13 bases. The germline V gene has CDR1 DFQATT and CDR2 SNEGSKA (reference sequence). This CDR3 has 11 residues. This clonotype was obtained from a woman in her thirties with acute COVID-19. Source material: PBMCs or T cells enriched from blood (not recorded which). The chain recombines TRBV20-1 with TRBJ1-2; tentatively, D is TRBD1 (5 bases). CDR3 nucleotides: TGCAGTGCCAGGGTCGTATTGGGCTACACCTTC. Translating it yields CSARVVLGYTF.